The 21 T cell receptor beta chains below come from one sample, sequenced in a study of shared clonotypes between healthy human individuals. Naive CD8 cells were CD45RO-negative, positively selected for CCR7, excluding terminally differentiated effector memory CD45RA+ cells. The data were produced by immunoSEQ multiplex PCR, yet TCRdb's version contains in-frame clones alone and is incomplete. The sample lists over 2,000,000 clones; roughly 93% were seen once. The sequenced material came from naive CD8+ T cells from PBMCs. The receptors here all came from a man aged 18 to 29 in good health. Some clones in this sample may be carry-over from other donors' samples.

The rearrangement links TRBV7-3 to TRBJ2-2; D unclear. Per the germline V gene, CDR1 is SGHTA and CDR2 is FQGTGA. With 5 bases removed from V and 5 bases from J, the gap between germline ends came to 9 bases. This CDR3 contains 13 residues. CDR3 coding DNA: TGTGCCAGCAGCCCGTCGTCGACCGGGGAGCTGTTTTTT. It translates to CASSPSSTGELFF.

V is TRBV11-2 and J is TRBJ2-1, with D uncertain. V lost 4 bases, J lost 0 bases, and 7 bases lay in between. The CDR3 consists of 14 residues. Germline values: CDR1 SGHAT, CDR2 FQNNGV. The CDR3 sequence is CASSSSGSYNEQFF. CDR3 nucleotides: TGTGCCAGCAGCTCCTCCGGCTCCTACAATGAGCAGTTCTTC.

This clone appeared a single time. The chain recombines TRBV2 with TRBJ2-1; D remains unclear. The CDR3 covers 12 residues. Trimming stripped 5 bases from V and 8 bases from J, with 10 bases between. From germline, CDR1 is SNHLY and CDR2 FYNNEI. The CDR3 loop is CASSLDFDEQFF. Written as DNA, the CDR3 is TGTGCCAGCAGTCTCGATTTCGATGAGCAGTTCTTC.

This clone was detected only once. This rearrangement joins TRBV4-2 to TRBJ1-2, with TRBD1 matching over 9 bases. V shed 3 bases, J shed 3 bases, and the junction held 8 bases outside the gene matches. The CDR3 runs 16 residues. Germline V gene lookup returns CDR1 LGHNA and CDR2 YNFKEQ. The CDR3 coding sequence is TGTGCCAGCAGCCATCTGGACAGGGGAAGCGACTATGGCTACACCTTC. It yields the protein CASSHLDRGSDYGYTF.

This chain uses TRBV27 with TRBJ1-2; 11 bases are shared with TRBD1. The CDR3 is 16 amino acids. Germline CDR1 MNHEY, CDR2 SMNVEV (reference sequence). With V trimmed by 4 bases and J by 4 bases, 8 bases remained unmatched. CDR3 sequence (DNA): TGTGCCAGCAGTTCCCCAGGACAGGGGGCTGCCTATGGCTACACCTTC. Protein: CASSSPGQGAAYGYTF.

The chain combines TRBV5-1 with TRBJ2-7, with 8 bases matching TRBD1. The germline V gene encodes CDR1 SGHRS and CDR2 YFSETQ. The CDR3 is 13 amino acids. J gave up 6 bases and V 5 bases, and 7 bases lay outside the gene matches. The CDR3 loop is CASRQDRVFEQYF. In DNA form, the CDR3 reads TGCGCCAGCAGACAGGACAGGGTTTTCGAGCAGTACTTC.

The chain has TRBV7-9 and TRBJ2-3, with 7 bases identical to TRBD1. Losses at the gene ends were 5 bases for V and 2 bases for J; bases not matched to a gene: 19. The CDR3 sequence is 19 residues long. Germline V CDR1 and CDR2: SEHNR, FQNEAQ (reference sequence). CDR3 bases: TGTGCCAGCAGCCCCTCCCGGGACAGCGCTTACCCTTACACAGATACGCAGTATTTT. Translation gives CASSPSRDSAYPYTDTQYF.

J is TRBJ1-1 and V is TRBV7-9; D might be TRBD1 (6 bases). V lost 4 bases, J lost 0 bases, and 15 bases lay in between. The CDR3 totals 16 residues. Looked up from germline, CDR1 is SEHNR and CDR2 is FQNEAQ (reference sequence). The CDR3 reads CASSSGLGHLNTEAFF. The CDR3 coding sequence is TGTGCCAGCAGCTCCGGGTTGGGACATCTGAACACTGAAGCTTTCTTT.

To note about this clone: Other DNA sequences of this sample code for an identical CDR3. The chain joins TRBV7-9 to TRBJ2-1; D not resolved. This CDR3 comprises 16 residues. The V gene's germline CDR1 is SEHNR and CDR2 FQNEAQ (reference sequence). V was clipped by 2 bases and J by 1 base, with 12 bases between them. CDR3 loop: CASSLRRRSSYNEQFF. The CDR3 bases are TGTGCCAGCAGCTTACGGCGCCGTTCGTCCTACAATGAGCAGTTCTTC.

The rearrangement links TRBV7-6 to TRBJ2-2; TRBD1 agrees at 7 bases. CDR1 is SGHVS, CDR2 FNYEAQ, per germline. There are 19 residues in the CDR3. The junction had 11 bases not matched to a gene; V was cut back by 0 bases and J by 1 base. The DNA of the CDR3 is TGTGCCAGCAGCTTAGCGGGACAGCCCGTGCTCCTGAACACCGGGGAGCTGTTTTTT. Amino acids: CASSLAGQPVLLNTGELFF.

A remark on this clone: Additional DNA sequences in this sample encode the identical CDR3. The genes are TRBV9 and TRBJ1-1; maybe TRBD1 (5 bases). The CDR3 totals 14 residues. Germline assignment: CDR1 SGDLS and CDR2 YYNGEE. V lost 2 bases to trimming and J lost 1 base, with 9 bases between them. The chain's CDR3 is CASSVAGGNTEAFF. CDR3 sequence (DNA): TGTGCCAGCAGCGTGGCGGGGGGGAACACTGAAGCTTTCTTT.

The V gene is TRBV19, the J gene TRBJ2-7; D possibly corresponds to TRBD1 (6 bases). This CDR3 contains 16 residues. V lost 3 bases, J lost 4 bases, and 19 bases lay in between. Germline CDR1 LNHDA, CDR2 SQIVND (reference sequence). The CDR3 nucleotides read TGTGCCAGTAGTATCGGACGGGGATTAGGGGGATACGAGCAGTACTTC. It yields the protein CASSIGRGLGGYEQYF.

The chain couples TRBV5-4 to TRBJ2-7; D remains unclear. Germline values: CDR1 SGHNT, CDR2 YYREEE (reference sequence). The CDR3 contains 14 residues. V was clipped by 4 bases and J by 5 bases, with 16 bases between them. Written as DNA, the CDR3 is TGTGCCAGCAGCCACCAACTGGGTAAGGACGAGCAGTACTTC. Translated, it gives CASSHQLGKDEQYF.

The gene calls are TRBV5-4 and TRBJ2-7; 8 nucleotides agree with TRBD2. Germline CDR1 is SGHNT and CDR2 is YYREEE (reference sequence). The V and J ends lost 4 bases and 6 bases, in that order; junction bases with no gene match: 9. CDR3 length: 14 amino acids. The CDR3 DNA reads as TGTGCCAGCAGCCGGTGGGGACTAGTAGCCGAGCAGTACTTC. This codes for CASSRWGLVAEQYF.

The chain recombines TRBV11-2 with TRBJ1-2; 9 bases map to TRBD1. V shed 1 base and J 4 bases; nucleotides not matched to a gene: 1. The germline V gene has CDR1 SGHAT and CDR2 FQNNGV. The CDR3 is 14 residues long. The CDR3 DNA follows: TGTGCCAGCAGCTTAGGGGGACAGGGCTATGGCTACACCTTC. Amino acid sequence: CASSLGGQGYGYTF.

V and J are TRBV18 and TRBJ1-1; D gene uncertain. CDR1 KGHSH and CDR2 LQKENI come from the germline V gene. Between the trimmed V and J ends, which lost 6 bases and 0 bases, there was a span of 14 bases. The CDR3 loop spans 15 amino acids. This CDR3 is CASSRGPSMNTEAFF. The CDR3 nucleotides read TGTGCCAGCTCTCGTGGGCCGAGTATGAACACTGAAGCTTTCTTT.

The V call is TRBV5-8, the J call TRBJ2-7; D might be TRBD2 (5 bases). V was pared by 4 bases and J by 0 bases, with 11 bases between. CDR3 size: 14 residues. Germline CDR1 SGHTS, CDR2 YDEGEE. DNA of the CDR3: TGTGCCAGCAGCCAGGACTGGGGCTCCTACGAGCAGTACTTC. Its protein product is CASSQDWGSYEQYF.

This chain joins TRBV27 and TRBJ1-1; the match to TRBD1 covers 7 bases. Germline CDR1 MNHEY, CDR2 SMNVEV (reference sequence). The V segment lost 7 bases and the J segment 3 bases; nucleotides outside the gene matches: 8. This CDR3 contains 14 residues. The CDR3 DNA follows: TGTGCCAGCACCAGAGGCAGGGGGGACACTGAAGCTTTCTTT. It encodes CASTRGRGDTEAFF.

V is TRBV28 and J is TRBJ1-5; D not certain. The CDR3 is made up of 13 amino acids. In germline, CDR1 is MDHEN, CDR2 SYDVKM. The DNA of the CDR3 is TGTGCAGAGGAACAACGGAGCAATCAGCCCCAGCATTTT. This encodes CAEEQRSNQPQHF.

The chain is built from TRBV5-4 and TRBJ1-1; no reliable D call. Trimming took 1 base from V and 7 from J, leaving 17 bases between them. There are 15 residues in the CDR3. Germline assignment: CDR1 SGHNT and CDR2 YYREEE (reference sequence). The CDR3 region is CASSLQRGGIDEAFF. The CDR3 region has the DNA TGTGCCAGCAGCTTGCAGCGTGGCGGGATAGATGAAGCTTTCTTT.

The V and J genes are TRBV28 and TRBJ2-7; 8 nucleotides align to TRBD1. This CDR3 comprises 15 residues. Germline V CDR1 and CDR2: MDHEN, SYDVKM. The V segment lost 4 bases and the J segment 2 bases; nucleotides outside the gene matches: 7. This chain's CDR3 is CASSSRQGFPYEQYF. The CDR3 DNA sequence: TGTGCCAGCAGTTCCCGACAGGGGTTCCCCTACGAGCAGTACTTC.